This T cell receptor (beta chain) came from a study of T cell clones after liver transplantation. The wider study: TCRbeta sequencing after a pre-transplant mixed lymphocyte reaction identified graft-donor-reactive clones, later tracked in post-transplant blood. Study-level findings and limits: Donor-reactive sequences fell more than third party-reactive ones, suggesting partial deletion.

This clone appeared a few times. Its antigen remains unidentified. Assay: immunoSEQ multiplex PCR; the TCRdb copy retains only in-frame clones and omits some. The sample gives fewer than 85,000 clones, roughly 80% of which show up once; about 0.79% is in the top ten. Germline-derived CDR1 and CDR2 are SQVTM and ANQGSEA. The CDR3 contains 12 residues. V lost 4 bases and J 5 bases, leaving 11 bases between the germline ends. The receptor was derived from a human patient who received a liver transplant. A subset of T cells may come from the graft donor. The rearrangement links TRBV29-1 to TRBJ1-1; tentatively, D is TRBD1 (5 bases). Sequencing was performed on CD4+ T cells from blood, taken 12 months after liver transplant. The chain's CDR3 is CSVAQGATEAFF. DNA of the CDR3: TGCAGCGTTGCCCAGGGCGCAACTGAAGCTTTCTTT. The whole variable domain, filled in from reference TRBV29-1 and TRBJ1-1, reads SAVISQKPSRDICQRGTSLTIQCQVDSQVTMMFWYRQQPGQSLTLIATANQGSEATYESGFVIDKFPISRPNLTFSTLTVSNMSPEDSSIYLCSVAQGATEAFFGQGTRLTVV.